This passage covers 21 T cell receptor beta chains from one sample sequenced in a study of cytomegalovirus exposure and HLA in healthy donors. The protocol was immunoSEQ multiplex PCR, while the TCRdb copy is restricted to in-frame clones and leaves out a portion. The sample contains some 170,000 clones, about 87% of which appear only once. Sequencing input: PBMCs. Every receptor here comes from a woman in her twenties or thirties in good health and CMV-seronegative.

This chain uses TRBV19 with TRBJ2-2; D may be TRBD1 (5 bases). The CDR3 has 13 residues. Deletions cut 10 bases from V and 1 base from J, with 10 bases between. The germline CDR1 and CDR2 sequences are LNHDA and SQIVND (reference sequence). The CDR3 nucleotides read TGTGCCACCGCTGACAGGAACACCGGGGAGCTGTTTTTT. Translation: CATADRNTGELFF.

The chain has TRBV7-9 and TRBJ2-4, with D unresolved. The CDR3 is 14 amino acids. V gave up 4 bases and J gave up 6 bases, with 13 bases separating them. Germline V gene data show CDR1 as SEHNR and CDR2 as FQNEAQ (reference sequence). The CDR3 reads CASSSGVSLNIQYF. The CDR3 region has the DNA TGTGCCAGCAGCTCCGGTGTATCCTTAAACATTCAGTACTTC.

The chain employs TRBV19 and TRBJ2-6; D not resolved. The CDR3 is 14 residues long. Germline values: CDR1 LNHDA, CDR2 SQIVND (reference sequence). The V end was cut by 6 bases, the J end by 0 bases, with 6 bases between. This CDR3 reads CASSLNSGANVLTF. As DNA, the CDR3 is TGTGCCAGTAGCCTAAACTCTGGGGCCAACGTCCTGACTTTC.

Notes on this clone: This same CDR3 is encoded by further DNA sequences in the sample. This sequence joins TRBV27 and TRBJ1-5; D may be TRBD1 (5 bases). The CDR3 extends over 14 amino acids. Germline V CDR1 and CDR2: MNHEY, SMNVEV (reference sequence). Trimming took 0 bases from V and 4 from J, leaving 7 bases between them. CDR3 in DNA: TGTGCCAGCAGTTTATCGAGACAGAATCAGCCCCAGCATTTT. As protein: CASSLSRQNQPQHF.

The chain links TRBV5-1 to TRBJ2-1; tentative D call: TRBD1 (6 bases). This CDR3 comprises 12 residues. V shed 4 bases and J shed 7 bases, with 9 bases lying between them. From germline, CDR1 is SGHRS and CDR2 YFSETQ. The CDR3 coding sequence is TGCGCCAGCAGCGGAACAGGGAATGAGCAGTTCTTC. This encodes CASSGTGNEQFF.

This clone has only one observation. The CDR3 DNA follows: TGTGCCAGCAGTGGACCCGGACAGCATTACTCCTACAATGAGCAGTTCTTC. Translated, it gives CASSGPGQHYSYNEQFF. This rearrangement joins TRBV6-1 to TRBJ2-1; possible D gene TRBD1, 6 bases. Trimming shortened V by 4 bases and J by 0 bases, and 16 bases separated the two germline ends. This CDR3 is 17 amino acids long. Germline CDR1 MNHNS, CDR2 SASEGT.

V is TRBV25-1 and J is TRBJ1-2; 7 bases match TRBD1. There are 14 residues in the CDR3. Looked up from germline, CDR1 is MGHDK and CDR2 is SYGVNS. Losses at the gene ends were 1 base for V and 4 bases for J; bases not matched to a gene: 3. CDR3 protein: CASSESGQAYGYTF. CDR3 in DNA: TGTGCCAGCAGTGAATCTGGACAGGCCTATGGCTACACCTTC.

This chain connects TRBV6-6 to TRBJ1-1, with D perhaps matching TRBD1 (5 bases). This CDR3 region has 16 residues. Germline V gene sequence: CDR1 MNHNY, CDR2 SVGAGI (reference sequence). The V end was cut by 7 bases, the J end by 0 bases, with 18 bases between. CDR3 amino acids: CASTSGGGGMNTEAFF. In DNA form, the CDR3 reads TGTGCCAGCACCTCGGGGGGGGGAGGGATGAACACTGAAGCTTTCTTT.

The chain uses TRBV7-4 and TRBJ1-2; D is unresolved. CDR3 length: 13 residues. The V end was cut by 9 bases, the J end by 3 bases, with 14 bases between. Germline V gene data show CDR1 as SGHVT and CDR2 as SQSDAQ. The DNA for the CDR3 is TGTGCCAGGTGGTGGGCCTCAGACTATGGCTACACCTTC. This encodes CARWWASDYGYTF.

The chain carries TRBV25-1 and TRBJ1-1, with D tentatively TRBD1 (6 bases). CDR3 size: 16 residues. Germline V gives CDR1 MGHDK, CDR2 SYGVNS. Between the trimmed V and J ends, which lost 1 base and 3 bases, there was a span of 15 bases. The CDR3 bases are TGTGCCAGCAGTGAATCGGGGGGCGTGGGGGACACTGAAGCTTTCTTT. It specifies CASSESGGVGDTEAFF.

V is TRBV7-2 and J is TRBJ2-7, with 7 nucleotides matching TRBD1. Germline CDR1 reads SGHTA; CDR2 reads FQGNSA. With V trimmed by 5 bases and J by 2 bases, 12 bases remained unmatched. This CDR3 has 16 residues. The CDR3 region is CASSPGQNIFTYEQYF. In nucleotides, the CDR3 is TGTGCCAGCAGCCCGGGACAGAACATTTTTACCTACGAGCAGTACTTC.

V is TRBV19 and J is TRBJ1-1, with 9 bases identical to TRBD1. Germline loops: CDR1 LNHDA, CDR2 SQIVND (reference sequence). The CDR3 sequence is 15 residues long. The junction had 10 bases not matched to a gene; V was cut back by 5 bases and J by 6 bases. CDR3 nucleotides: TGTGCCAGTAGTCTACAGGGGGCGGTGGTCGCTGAAGCTTTCTTT. Translated: CASSLQGAVVAEAFF.

V gene TRBV5-6 combines with J gene TRBJ1-5; tentatively, D is TRBD1 (5 bases). Germline lookup yields CDR1 SGHDT and CDR2 YYEEEE. V was shortened by 3 bases and J by 6 bases, with 13 bases between the two germline ends. The CDR3 is 14 amino acids. CDR3 loop: CASSSLGRGQPQHF. The CDR3 coding sequence is TGTGCCAGCAGCTCGCTCGGGAGGGGTCAGCCCCAGCATTTT.

This sequence joins TRBV2 and TRBJ1-4; D may be TRBD1 (6 bases). Germline V gene sequence: CDR1 SNHLY, CDR2 FYNNEI. V shed 5 bases and J shed 0 bases, with 13 bases lying between them. CDR3 length equals 16 residues. CDR3 nucleotides: TGTGCCAGCAGTCCTAGGACAGTTGCAACTAATGAAAAACTGTTTTTT. This codes for CASSPRTVATNEKLFF. Complete variable domain (other parts from reference TRBV2 and TRBJ1-4): EPEVTQTPSHQVTQMGQEVILRCVPISNHLYFYWYRQILGQKVEFLVSFYNNEISEKSEIFDDQFSVERPDGSNFTLKIRSTKLEDSAMYFCASSPRTVATNEKLFFGSGTQLSVL.

V and J are TRBV7-9 and TRBJ2-5; D might be TRBD2 (5 bases). Trimming cost V 0 bases and J 4 bases, with 9 bases left between them. The germline V gene encodes CDR1 SEHNR and CDR2 FQNEAQ (reference sequence). This CDR3 contains 14 residues. The CDR3 spells CASSLAGSRETQYF. CDR3 sequence (DNA): TGTGCCAGCAGCTTAGCAGGGAGTCGAGAGACCCAGTACTTC.

The chain recombines TRBV18 with TRBJ2-7, with 7 bases aligning to TRBD2. Per germline, CDR1 KGHSH and CDR2 LQKENI. V lost 3 bases and J lost 7; bases outside the gene matches: 6. The CDR3 is made up of 13 amino acids. The CDR3 nucleotides are TGTGCCAGCTCACCGGGAGGGTCGTGGGAGCAGTACTTC. This codes for CASSPGGSWEQYF. The variable domain in full, completed from reference TRBV18 and TRBJ2-7, reads NAGVMQNPRHLVRRRGQEARLRCSPMKGHSHVYWYRQLPEEGLKFMVYLQKENIIDESGMPKERFSAEFPKEGPSILRIQQVVRGDSAAYFCASSPGGSWEQYFGPGTRLTVT.

The CDR3 sequence: CASSITGTGLEAFF. The CDR3 DNA follows: TGCGCCAGCAGCATCACCGGGACAGGACTTGAAGCTTTCTTT. The chain has TRBV5-1 and TRBJ1-1, with 8 bases that match TRBD1. Losses at the gene ends were 4 bases for V and 7 bases for J; bases not matched to a gene: 9. CDR1 and CDR2 from the germline V gene are SGHRS and YFSETQ. This CDR3 is built from 14 residues. The full variable domain, completed using reference TRBV5-1 and TRBJ1-1, is KAGVTQTPRYLIKTRGQQVTLSCSPISGHRSVSWYQQTPGQGLQFLFEYFSETQRNKGNFPGRFSGRQFSNSRSEMNVSTLELGDSALYLCASSITGTGLEAFFGQGTRLTVV.

This clone was seen only once. V and J are TRBV6-6 and TRBJ1-2; 10 bases fit TRBD1. Germline assignment: CDR1 MNHNY and CDR2 SVGAGI (reference sequence). The CDR3 extends over 13 amino acids. J lost 10 bases, V lost 6 bases, and 8 bases had no gene match. CDR3 DNA sequence: TGTGCCAGCAGCCCCGGGACAGGGGTCGACTACACCTTC. Its translation is CASSPGTGVDYTF.

The V call is TRBV7-9, the J call TRBJ2-7; 10 bases are shared with TRBD1. This CDR3 comprises 13 residues. The trim removed 10 bases at V and 4 bases at J, leaving 7 bases unmatched. The germline V gene encodes CDR1 SEHNR and CDR2 FQNEAQ (reference sequence). The CDR3 DNA reads TGTGCCACCGAGGACAGGGGGAGGTACGAGCAGTACTTC. It translates to CATEDRGRYEQYF.

The chain links TRBV19 to TRBJ1-5, with a weak D call TRBD1 (6 bases). V was shortened by 7 bases and J by 1 base, with 14 bases between the two germline ends. Germline lookup yields CDR1 LNHDA and CDR2 SQIVND (reference sequence). The CDR3 is made up of 15 amino acids. The CDR3 here is CASNPGHRSNQPQHF. CDR3 nucleotides: TGTGCCAGTAACCCGGGACACCGAAGCAATCAGCCCCAGCATTTT.

The J gene is TRBJ2-3, the V gene TRBV9, with TRBD2 matching over 14 bases. V lost 3 bases and J lost 2; bases outside the gene matches: 5. CDR3 length equals 17 residues. Germline CDR1 SGDLS, CDR2 YYNGEE. This CDR3 reads CASSDGTSGGYTDTQYF. CDR3 nucleotide sequence: TGTGCCAGCAGCGACGGGACTAGCGGGGGCTACACAGATACGCAGTATTTT.